Following are 5 T cell receptor beta chains from one sample sequenced in a study of vaccination and CD4 T cells after COVID-19. Indicated treatment: roughly nine-day PBMC culture with coronavirus spike peptide pools or control peptides (ViraFEST assay). Cultured CD4+ T cell DNA was sequenced using the Oncomine TCR Beta short-read assay. MiXCR, run by TCRdb on the PCR reads, gives a single entry per CDR3 protein. The sample lists some 3,300 distinct CDR3 sequences, 32% occurring once. Antigens for these TCRs are unknown. The sequencing input was CD4+ T cells from blood, cultured in vitro. The source of these receptors is a human donor who had recovered from COVID-19.

V and J are TRBV10-3 and TRBJ2-2; tentative D call: TRBD1 (6 bases). The V and J ends lost 7 bases and 1 base respectively, with 13 bases between them. CDR3 length: 15 residues. Germline CDR1 is ENHRY and CDR2 is SYGVKD. The CDR3 sequence: CAIKSTGQNTGELFF. In nucleotides, the CDR3 is TGTGCCATCAAATCGACAGGTCAGAACACCGGGGAGCTGTTTTTT.

In its sample, this clonotype ranks as large. The rearrangement links TRBV20-1 to TRBJ2-5, with D perhaps matching TRBD1 (5 bases). The CDR3 is 12 residues long. Germline V gene data show CDR1 as DFQATT and CDR2 as SNEGSKA (reference sequence). CDR3 loop: CSVRVSQETQYF. The CDR3 DNA reads TGCAGCGTCAGGGTGAGCCAAGAGACCCAGTACTTC.

There are a few counts of this clonotype. The CDR3 protein is CSAPSGGLYEQYF. In DNA, the CDR3 is TGCAGTGCCCCCAGCGGGGGGCTTTACGAGCAGTACTTC. The rearrangement joins TRBV20-1 to TRBJ2-7; 9 bases map to TRBD2. V was pared by 6 bases and J by 4 bases, with 7 bases of the junction left unmatched. CDR1 is DFQATT, CDR2 SNEGSKA, per germline (reference sequence). CDR3 length: 13 amino acids.

This clonotype is judged medium-sized. V is TRBV19 and J is TRBJ1-1, with D uncertain. Germline values: CDR1 LNHDA, CDR2 SQIVND (reference sequence). V was trimmed by 4 bases and J by 5 bases, leaving 5 bases between them. This CDR3 is built from 11 residues. The CDR3 nucleotides read TGTGCCAGTAGTACGAGGACTGAAGCTTTCTTT. Translating gives CASSTRTEAFF. The complete variable domain, with remaining parts taken from reference TRBV19 and TRBJ1-1, reads DGGITQSPKYLFRKEGQNVTLSCEQNLNHDAMYWYRQDPGQGLRLIYYSQIVNDFQKGDIAEGYSVSREKKESFPLTVTSAQKNPTAFYLCASSTRTEAFFGQGTRLTVV.

The genes are TRBV5-6 and TRBJ1-2, with no clear D. V lost 0 bases to trimming and J lost 4 bases, with 7 bases between them. The germline gives CDR1 SGHDT, CDR2 YYEEEE. There are 13 residues in the CDR3. For the CDR3, the DNA is TGTGCCAGCAGCTTGGGGGTAGTCTATGGCTACACCTTC. This gives the protein CASSLGVVYGYTF.